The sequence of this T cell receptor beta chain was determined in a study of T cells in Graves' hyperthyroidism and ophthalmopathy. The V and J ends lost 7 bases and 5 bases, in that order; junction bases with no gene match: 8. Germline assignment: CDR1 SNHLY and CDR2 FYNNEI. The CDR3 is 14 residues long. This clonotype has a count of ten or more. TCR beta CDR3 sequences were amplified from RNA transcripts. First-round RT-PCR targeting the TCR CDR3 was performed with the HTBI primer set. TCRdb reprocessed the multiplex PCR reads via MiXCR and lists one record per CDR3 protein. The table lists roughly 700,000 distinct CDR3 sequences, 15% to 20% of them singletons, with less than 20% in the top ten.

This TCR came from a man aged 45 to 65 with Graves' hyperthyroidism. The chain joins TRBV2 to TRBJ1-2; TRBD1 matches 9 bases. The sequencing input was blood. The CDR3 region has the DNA TGTGCCAGCATCAACCCCGGGACAGGGTATGGCTACACCTTC. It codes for CASINPGTGYGYTF.